The entry below gives a single T cell receptor (beta chain) sequence along with its context. Its antigen is currently not known. There are no base qualities to consult, and no much larger clone falls within one base. This sample was taken from a study of cytomegalovirus exposure and HLA in healthy donors (dated by TCRdb to the late 2010s). At the level of the whole study: According to an earlier analysis of 587 of the donors, some 170 million T cells yielded roughly 100 million unique TCR beta sequences and approximately 280 Gb of sequence data. Around 300 gigabases of sequencing data and 80 million or so unique TCR sequences were included in an early release covering about 620 HLA-typed donors. Of the 300 to 450 genotyped donors, 80% to 90% were placed in the genetic ancestry cluster associated with self-reported Caucasian donors. The study was designed to test whether signatures of past pathogen exposure could be identified by cataloging public T cell receptors. Using immunosequencing, the study profiled T cell repertoires from around 670 subjects and related those repertoires to cytomegalovirus serostatus. A separate validation cohort of roughly 110 different subjects was used in addition to the approximately 640-subject first cohort. High-throughput TCR immunosequencing, statistical association of individual TCRs with disease status, and machine learning were combined to predict cytomegalovirus infection status. In a later analysis, previously published TCR beta repertoires from about 640 donors were re-analyzed and high-resolution HLA genotyping was added so that TCR occurrence patterns could be studied. Rather than drawing on any new phenotypic data, the later analysis identified candidate immune exposures from TCR beta sequences and the way those sequences occurred across donors. In an earlier analysis of 587 of the donors, high-throughput TCR beta sequencing was used to judge whether each TCR beta V gene segment behaved as functional or pseudogenic. Donor age, sex, ethnicity and CMV serostatus were compiled alongside the repertoire data. In a later genetic analysis, genome-wide SNP genotypes for 398 of the 666 donors were used, and that subset was treated as a discovery cohort. All discovery cohort repertoires had been generated using a single sequencing platform. HLA typing covered class I and class II loci at four-digit resolution. The number of typed donors differed by locus: about 629-630 for A, B, C, DRB1 and DQB1; 500 to 550 for DQA1; 600 to 610 for DPA1; and 400 to 480 for DPB1. Several DR-DQ haplotypes were handled as single units for association and clustering because linkage in the cohort was strong. Among approximately 370 genotyped donors of the cohort, an average of about 220,000 unique TCR beta nucleotide sequences was sequenced per donor, of which about 19% were non-productive. Results and caveats for the whole study, not just this receptor: In an earlier analysis of over 550 of the donors, most TCR beta V segments were observed in productive rearrangements about 90% or about 30% of the time, broadly matching IMGT annotations. In a later analysis, several top co-occurrence clusters were reported to appear linked to parvovirus B19, influenza, CMV and Epstein-Barr virus. A later analysis associated about 17,000 TCR beta sequences with specific HLA alleles at a false discovery rate of 0.05. A further reported finding was that TCR beta sequences accurately predicted the HLA-A and HLA-B alleles for most subjects in the first cohort. According to a later genetic analysis, donors in an Asian-associated ancestry cluster had fewer N-insertions in productive TCRs than the approximately 700-donor mean. Across donors, most TCR sequences were observed very rarely, whereas some public TCRs were present in many individuals. In a later genetic analysis, a missense DCLRE1C variant was associated with V-gene and J-gene trimming of TCR beta chains, and the association was replicated in an independent cohort. CMV serostatus was the only immune exposure information available for the cohort. This cohort had only TCR beta chains sequenced, and the lack of alpha or paired-chain data limited which features could be detected. Because counts were too low, roughly 16 rarely observed V segments, including chromosome 9 orphons, were excluded from the earlier analysis of fewer than 650 of the donors. A later analysis found that most CMV-associated TCR beta chains appeared HLA-restricted, with HLA associations seemingly driven largely by CMV exposure. In vitro tests confirmed that a few of the cytomegalovirus-associated TCR beta chains recognize cytomegalovirus antigens. The authors suggested that the approach could potentially be generalized to other disease states and immunological phenotypes. In a later analysis, HLA-associated TCR beta chains were found to be more clonally expanded and to have lower generation probabilities than equally common non-associated chains. Because HLA typing was missing for some donors at each locus, association tests included only the typed subset. Because the 87-base-pair reads could not distinguish some IMGT-functional V segments, including TRBV6-2 and TRBV6-3, those segments were excluded. Roughly uniform sequencing depth across donors was assumed in presence/absence analyses, although this assumption may not hold. A cluster of highly shared sequence variants was judged likely to be a technical artifact of the sequencing pipeline. Linkage disequilibrium might explain the correlated functional status among segregating V segments, but an unknown experimental factor could not be ruled out. When HLA alleles, especially DR and DQ, strongly co-occurred, TCR associations were difficult to assign to individual alleles. The study listed around 160 TCR beta chains as associated with cytomegalovirus. In a later analysis, TCR association rates were found to vary across HLA loci, with the most associated TCRs seen for DRB1 alleles and the fewest for HLA-C alleles. The classifier was reported to diagnose cytomegalovirus status with high specificity and sensitivity in both the original cohort and the validation cohort.

The cohort consisted of some 730 healthy bone marrow donors. Cohort members were all nominally healthy when sampled, although unrecorded immune exposures were likely present. The donor tested CMV seronegative, placing the donor among the 352 seronegative members of the cohort. A peripheral blood sample was collected from each donor, and TCR beta sequencing was performed on peripheral blood mononuclear cells. Genomic DNA extraction from the blood cell samples was performed with the Qiagen DNeasy Blood Extraction Kit. Germline trimming: 4 bases from V, 0 bases from J; junction bases outside gene matches: 6. CDR1 is given as MDHEN and CDR2 as SYDVKM, both from the germline V gene. The CDR3 sequence holds 15 residues, the cysteine and phenylalanine included. CDR3 DNA only is kept here, 45 bases in frame from base 1. Libraries came from the immunoSEQ multiplex PCR assay. For the multiplex PCR, a mixture combining 60 forward primers for TCR Vbeta segments and 13 reverse primers for TCR Jbeta segments was used. Amplification of the CDR3 region of rearranged TCR beta genes was performed with a multiplex PCR assay on genomic DNA. Amplified TCR beta libraries were sequenced as 87-base-pair reads on the Illumina HiSeq System. The authors' pipeline ran thus. Across the 700 or so repertoires, a later analysis counted approximately 75 million unique TCR beta chains, around 10 million of which were shared by at least two donors. Raw reads were error-corrected and collapsed into unique sequences by a nearest-neighbor algorithm in which closely related sequences were merged to remove PCR and sequencing errors. Alignment of CDR3 sequences to IMGT reference sequences was used to assign V, D and J gene segments. For a sequence to be retained, a match of at least six nucleotides to both a V gene segment and a J gene segment was required. A rearrangement counted as productive if the CDR3 had no stop codons and remained in frame with V and J, and every other rearrangement counted as non-productive. Following IMGT convention, CDR3 was defined as the stretch from the second conserved V-encoded cysteine up to the conserved J-encoded phenylalanine. The earlier analysis of fewer than 750 of the donors excluded sequences that lacked an unambiguous match to a single V gene segment. An earlier analysis of 450 to 650 of the donors called V segments functional above 56.7% productive rearrangements and segregating when the between-donor standard deviation exceeded 5%. A statistical classification framework was developed to diagnose cytomegalovirus status using the catalog of TCR beta chain sequences. A later analysis assigned V and J genes by comparing TCR nucleotide sequences with IMGT/GENE-DB human TR gene sequences. Using the TCRdist pipeline, a later analysis assigned CDR3 sequences along with most-parsimonious VDJ recombination scenarios. In a later analysis, each TCR beta chain was defined by its CDR3 amino acid sequence together with its V-gene family, and reads lacking a unique V-gene family were excluded. To address suspected cross-contamination and a sequencing artifact, a later analysis removed several hundred highly shared, low-generation-probability nucleotide sequences. In a later analysis, a clonal expansion index was calculated for each public chain from normalized within-repertoire ranks of inferred template counts. A later analysis computed generation probabilities with a VDJ recombination model fitted to out-of-frame rearrangements, and checked the results against IGoR. A later analysis scored TCR-TCR, TCR-HLA and TCR-CMV co-occurrence with hypergeometric tests, applying a repertoire-size bias correction to TCR pairs. To estimate false discovery rates, a later analysis permuted the HLA or CMV assignments 20 times. In a later analysis, co-occurring TCRs were grouped using DBSCAN, with TCRdist sequence similarity added in when clustering inside HLA-allele-positive subsets. Repertoires with fewer than 30,000 or more than 120,000 public chains, plus five repertoires with anomalous nucleotide sharing, were excluded from co-occurrence clustering. The source is immuneACCESS, and TCRdb retained only in-frame sequences with V and J called. Part of the clones is not carried over; for the studies checked, unresolved V genes explain less than half of this, and the remainder is unexplained. V, J and clone size derive from that table, while D and trimming were established from the DNA sequence. The sample data list 100,000 to 150,000 clones, and roughly 79% of these were observed just once. The ten largest clones add up to approximately 1.7% of the sample.

This TCR was sampled from a woman aged 45-59 years in good health and CMV-seronegative. The sequence is built from TRBV28 and TRBJ2-7, and 7 junctional nucleotides match TRBD2. The sample comprised PBMCs. The CDR3 has the sequence CASSSVRGSSYEQYF. At the DNA level, the sequence is TGTGCCAGCAGTTCGGTGCGCGGGAGCTCCTACGAGCAGTACTTC.